Below, one TCR beta chain is given with its context. As yet, its antigen is unknown. CDR3 length: 11 residues. The ends were cut back, 5 bases at V and 6 bases at J, with 8 bases in the middle. CDR1 is MNHEY and CDR2 is SVGAGI in the germline V gene. This sample stems from a study of somatic mutations in cytotoxic T cells in rheumatoid arthritis. Overall study context: Certain T-cell populations stained with V beta antibodies were FACS-sorted to nearly 100% purity, and V beta1+ cells were TCRB-sequenced. Whole-study findings and limits: CD8+ T-cell clonality showed no significant difference between rheumatoid arthritis patients and age-matched healthy controls. An increase in CD8+ clonality with age was seen in rheumatoid arthritis patients but not in healthy controls.

Magnetic beads with positive selection isolated CD4+ and CD8+ fractions, whose purity was verified by flow cytometry. TCRdb keeps only in-frame clones here, not all; method: immunoSEQ multiplex PCR. The table records roughly 20,000 clones, 55% to 80% of them present only once. The chain links TRBV6-5 to TRBJ2-7, with D hard to call. This sequence originates from an adult with rheumatoid arthritis. The sequenced sample was CD8+ T cells sorted from blood. CDR3 sequence reads: CASSPFPEQYF. The CDR3 DNA sequence: TGTGCCAGCAGTCCCTTCCCCGAGCAGTACTTC.